One sample yielded the 13 T cell receptor beta chains listed below, sequenced in a study of blood T cell repertoires in COVID-19 (dated by TCRdb to 2018 to 2021). The protocol used for the library was the immunoSEQ multiplex PCR assay. TCRdb took over this immuneACCESS table, retaining in-frame rearrangements with V and J assigned. Such tables are incomplete; in checked studies, under half of the missing clones stem from an unresolved V gene, and the remainder is unexplained. For this sample there are 200,000 to 250,000 clones; roughly 80% appear just once. 3.4% of the sample is taken by the ten largest. The sample comprised peripheral blood. The origin of the receptors is a woman aged 18 to 35 with acute or convalescent COVID-19.

V gene TRBV3-1 (or the pseudogene TRBV3-2) combines with J gene TRBJ2-7; a possible D gene is TRBD2 (6 bases). There are 13 residues in the CDR3. The germline V gene has CDR1 LGHDT and CDR2 YNNKEL (reference sequence). V lost 0 bases to trimming and J lost 9 bases, with 12 bases between them. The CDR3 bases are TGTGCCAGCAGCCAAGACTGGGCGGGAACGCAGTACTTC. This gives the protein CASSQDWAGTQYF.

The V call is TRBV7-2, the J call TRBJ1-5, with D tentatively TRBD1 (5 bases). Germline assignment: CDR1 SGHTA and CDR2 FQGNSA. This CDR3 contains 16 residues. V was trimmed by 1 base and J by 3 bases, leaving 13 bases between them. The CDR3: CASSLVGQGNNQPQHF. In DNA, the CDR3 is TGTGCCAGCAGCTTAGTGGGTCAGGGAAACAATCAGCCCCAGCATTTT.

V is TRBV6-1 and J is TRBJ1-5, with 11 bases lining up with TRBD1. CDR1 and CDR2 from the germline V gene are MNHNS and SASEGT. This CDR3 has 16 amino acids. V lost 3 bases, J lost 7 bases, and 8 bases stayed unmatched. The CDR3 sequence is CASSEFRTGGWQPQHF. In nucleotides, the CDR3 is TGTGCCAGCAGTGAGTTCAGGACAGGGGGCTGGCAGCCCCAGCATTTT.

CDR3 region: CASSYSLQGHSPLHF. In DNA, the CDR3 is TGTGCCAGCAGTTACTCTTTACAGGGGCACTCACCCCTCCACTTT. The rearrangement links TRBV6-5 to TRBJ1-6, with 7 nucleotides matching TRBD1. The trim removed 0 bases at V and 10 bases at J, leaving 6 bases unmatched. Germline CDR1 reads MNHEY; CDR2 reads SVGAGI. The CDR3 is 15 amino acids.

V gene TRBV19 combines with J gene TRBJ1-5; possible D gene TRBD1, 5 bases. V was clipped by 0 bases and J by 4 bases, with 16 bases between them. Germline values: CDR1 LNHDA, CDR2 SQIVND (reference sequence). CDR3 length equals 17 residues. The CDR3 DNA is TGTGCCAGTAGTATAGATCTTTGGCAGGGAAGTAATCAGCCCCAGCATTTT. Translation gives CASSIDLWQGSNQPQHF. Using reference TRBV19 and TRBJ1-5 for the parts outside the CDR3, the full variable domain is DGGITQSPKYLFRKEGQNVTLSCEQNLNHDAMYWYRQDPGQGLRLIYYSQIVNDFQKGDIAEGYSVSREKKESFPLTVTSAQKNPTAFYLCASSIDLWQGSNQPQHFGDGTRLSIL.

The V gene is TRBV14, the J gene TRBJ2-5; D gene uncertain. Trimming left V 1 base short and J 4 bases short, with 7 bases between. The germline CDR1 and CDR2 sequences are SGHDN and FVKESK. There are 13 residues in the CDR3. In nucleotides, the CDR3 is TGTGCCAGCAGCCAAGGTTTTCTAGAGACCCAGTACTTC. Translated: CASSQGFLETQYF.

The chain combines TRBV6-4 with TRBJ2-2; TRBD2 might be the D (6 bases). This CDR3 has 14 amino acids. Germline CDR1 is MRHNA and CDR2 is SNTAGT. The V gene lost 3 bases and the J gene lost 5 bases, with 10 bases spanning the gap. CDR3 nucleotide sequence: TGTGCCAGCAGTGAACTAGCCGGTACCGGGGAGCTGTTTTTT. Protein sequence: CASSELAGTGELFF.

This chain uses TRBV25-1 with TRBJ2-2, with 16 bases fitting TRBD2. CDR3 length equals 16 residues. Germline V gives CDR1 MGHDK, CDR2 SYGVNS. Trimming removed 3 bases from V and 6 bases from J; junction bases left unmatched: 1. In nucleotides, the CDR3 is TGTGCCAGCAGTGAGGGACTAGCGGGAGGGGCCGGGGAGCTGTTTTTT. Its translation is CASSEGLAGGAGELFF.

The V and J genes are TRBV5-1 and TRBJ2-1; TRBD1 aligns across 12 bases. Germline V gives CDR1 SGHRS, CDR2 YFSETQ. The CDR3 is made up of 17 amino acids. Trimming cost V 4 bases and J 7 bases; bases outside gene matches: 12. Here the CDR3 DNA reads TGCGCCAGCAGCCCGACTCCGGGACAGGGGGCGCAGAATGAGCAGTTCTTC. This encodes CASSPTPGQGAQNEQFF.

The chain carries TRBV27 and TRBJ1-4, with 10 bases fitting TRBD1. J was trimmed by 7 bases and V by 6 bases; bases with no gene match: 8. The germline V gene has CDR1 MNHEY and CDR2 SMNVEV (reference sequence). The CDR3 loop spans 15 amino acids. The chain's CDR3 is CASSHWTGGGEKLFF. As DNA, the CDR3 is TGTGCCAGCAGCCACTGGACAGGGGGAGGTGAAAAACTGTTTTTT. Filled out from reference TRBV27 and TRBJ1-4, the complete variable domain reads EAQVTQNPRYLITVTGKKLTVTCSQNMNHEYMSWYRQDPGLGLRQIYYSMNVEVTDKGDVPEGYKVSRKEKRNFPLILESPSPNQTSLYFCASSHWTGGGEKLFFGSGTQLSVL.

In DNA form, the CDR3 reads TGTGCCTGGAGTGTCGACAGGACAGGGAGCGATCAGCCCCAGCATTTT. It is translated as CAWSVDRTGSDQPQHF. The chain employs TRBV30 and TRBJ1-5; 8 bases agree with TRBD1. Unmatched junction bases numbered 9, after V lost 0 bases and J lost 5 bases. This CDR3 is built from 16 residues. Germline lookup yields CDR1 GTSNPN and CDR2 SVGIG (reference sequence). Complete variable domain (other parts from reference TRBV30 and TRBJ1-5): SQTIHQWPATLVQPVGSPLSLECTVEGTSNPNLYWYRQAAGRGLQLLFYSVGIGQISSEVPQNLSASRPQDRQFILSSKKLLLSDSGFYLCAWSVDRTGSDQPQHFGDGTRLSIL.

The chain joins TRBV6-5 to TRBJ2-7; TRBD2 agrees at 7 bases. The germline CDR1 and CDR2 sequences are MNHEY and SVGAGI. The ends lost 6 bases at V and 2 bases at J; junction bases unmatched: 7. The CDR3 contains 14 residues. The CDR3 sequence: CASRASGTAYEQYF. The CDR3 coding sequence is TGTGCCAGCAGAGCCAGCGGGACTGCCTACGAGCAGTACTTC.

This rearrangement joins TRBV7-9 to TRBJ2-1; 10 nucleotides agree with TRBD2. CDR3 size: 14 residues. Trimming cost V 1 base and J 9 bases; bases outside gene matches: 3. Germline lookup yields CDR1 SEHNR and CDR2 FQNEAQ (reference sequence). The CDR3 coding sequence is TGTGCCAGCAGCTTAGGAGCGGGAGGGAGTGAGCAGTTCTTC. Translating gives CASSLGAGGSEQFF.